This T cell receptor (beta chain) was retrieved from a study of cytomegalovirus exposure and HLA in healthy donors. Regarding the study as a whole: The investigators catalogued some 160 TCR beta chains as cytomegalovirus-associated. In a later analysis, at a false discovery rate of 0.05, 17,000 or so TCR beta sequences were associated with HLA alleles.

The PCR employed 60 Vbeta primers together with 13 Jbeta primers. Using immunoSEQ multiplex PCR, the repertoire was profiled, and TCRdb retains in-frame clones only, with some absent. The data contain around 130,000 clones, around 80% of them singletons. This clone was picked up one time. Its antigen is currently unknown. The clonotype was recovered from a man aged 25 to 45 in good health and CMV-seronegative. Sequenced input: PBMCs.

CDR3 bases: TGTGCCAGCAGTGAAGGTTTAGACAGGGGGGGGTATGGCTACACCTTC. Its protein product is CASSEGLDRGGYGYTF. The chain carries TRBV6-1 and TRBJ1-2, with 9 bases that match TRBD1. The CDR3 spans 16 residues. The V gene end was trimmed by 1 base and the J gene end by 5 bases; junction bases not matched to a gene: 8. Germline-derived CDR1 and CDR2 are MNHNS and SASEGT.